A single sample gave rise to the 27 T cell receptor beta chains below, sequenced in a study of beta chain features in type 1 diabetes. Findings and limits, study-wide: Among patients with Type 1 diabetes, TCRB CDR3s were moderately but significantly shorter in every one of the four CD4+ subsets.

Sequenced material consisted of expressed TCRB transcripts (all of the isolated RNA was reverse transcribed). Some clones are missing from TCRdb's copy, which holds only in-frame ones; the method was immunoSEQ multiplex PCR. The table lists over 650,000 clones, over 13% of them singletons. No cognate antigen is known for these TCRs. The specimen sequenced was naive CD4+ T cells from blood. These receptors originate from a man between 18 and 35 years old with type 1 diabetes.

J is TRBJ2-3 and V is TRBV18; D unclear. Germline loops: CDR1 KGHSH, CDR2 LQKENI. The V end lost 3 bases, the J end lost 1 base, and 14 bases lay between the germline ends. This CDR3 contains 16 residues. The CDR3 loop reads CASSPEGSKGTDTQYF. CDR3 sequence (DNA): TGTGCCAGCTCACCCGAAGGGTCAAAAGGCACAGATACGCAGTATTTT.

This clone was found a few times. Other DNA sequences in the same sample also yield this CDR3. The CDR3 sequence is CASSDPTGGVYGYTF. The CDR3 nucleotides are TGTGCCAGCAGTGACCCCACAGGGGGGGTCTATGGCTACACCTTC. This sequence joins TRBV25-1 and TRBJ1-2; 8 positions agree with TRBD1. Germline CDR1 MGHDK, CDR2 SYGVNS. With 3 bases clipped from V and 4 bases from J, the junction kept 7 bases outside the gene matches. CDR3 length: 15 amino acids.

The chain carries TRBV19 and TRBJ2-1, with a weak D call TRBD1 (5 bases). CDR3 length: 13 amino acids. Per germline, CDR1 LNHDA and CDR2 SQIVND (reference sequence). Trimming took 3 bases from V and 4 from J, leaving 7 bases between them. The CDR3 spells CASSMGPYNEQFF. CDR3 sequence (DNA): TGTGCCAGTAGTATGGGGCCTTACAATGAGCAGTTCTTC.

The gene calls are TRBV18 and TRBJ2-1; TRBD1 agrees at 7 bases. The CDR3 length is 14 residues. V shed 3 bases and J 5 bases; nucleotides not matched to a gene: 4. CDR1 is KGHSH, CDR2 LQKENI, per germline. The CDR3 DNA is TGTGCCAGCTCACCCAGGACAGGTAACAATGAGCAGTTCTTC. This gives the protein CASSPRTGNNEQFF.

The genes are TRBV25-1 and TRBJ1-2; a weak D match, TRBD1 (5 bases). This CDR3 has 17 amino acids. Per the germline V gene, CDR1 is MGHDK and CDR2 is SYGVNS. V was trimmed by 0 bases and J by 0 bases, leaving 14 bases between them. The CDR3, as DNA: TGTGCCAGCAGTGAATATAGGGGAAGGGAATCTAACTATGGCTACACCTTC. Translating gives CASSEYRGRESNYGYTF.

This clone turned up a few times. The V call is TRBV30, the J call TRBJ1-5; D not certain. The V and J ends lost 2 bases and 5 bases respectively, with 10 bases between them. CDR1 is GTSNPN, CDR2 SVGIG, per germline (reference sequence). The CDR3 loop spans 13 amino acids. The CDR3 coding sequence is TGTGCCTGGAGTCCCGGACCGGATCAGCCCCAGCATTTT. As protein: CAWSPGPDQPQHF. Full variable domain (remainder filled in from reference TRBV30 and TRBJ1-5): SQTIHQWPATLVQPVGSPLSLECTVEGTSNPNLYWYRQAAGRGLQLLFYSVGIGQISSEVPQNLSASRPQDRQFILSSKKLLLSDSGFYLCAWSPGPDQPQHFGDGTRLSIL.

The chain links TRBV4-3 to TRBJ2-1, with D perhaps TRBD2 (5 bases). V gave up 1 base and J gave up 9 bases, with 10 bases separating them. The CDR3 spans 13 residues. From germline, CDR1 is LGHNA and CDR2 YSLEER. This chain's CDR3 is CASSQVQAGEQFF. For the CDR3, the DNA is TGCGCCAGCAGCCAAGTGCAGGCGGGTGAGCAGTTCTTC.

The table lists this clone with a few counts. The chain employs TRBV29-1 and TRBJ2-3, with D perhaps being TRBD1 or TRBD2 (5 bases each). Germline V CDR1 and CDR2: SQVTM, ANQGSEA. V shed 4 bases and J shed 6 bases, with 14 bases lying between them. This CDR3 spans 13 amino acids. The CDR3 coding sequence is TGCAGCGTTGTAGTTTGGGGGAGTGATACGCAGTATTTT. It is translated as CSVVVWGSDTQYF.

This clone was detected only once. The CDR3 protein is CASALALDNEQFF. The CDR3 nucleotides are TGCGCCAGCGCACTAGCCTTAGACAATGAGCAGTTCTTC. The chain combines TRBV5-1 with TRBJ2-1, with D possibly TRBD2 on 6 matching bases. Germline loops: CDR1 SGHRS, CDR2 YFSETQ. The CDR3 consists of 13 residues. V lost 7 bases and J lost 5, with 13 bases in between.

This chain joins TRBV7-6 and TRBJ1-6; perhaps TRBD1 as D (6 bases). Germline V CDR1 and CDR2: SGHVS, FNYEAQ. Trimming removed 5 bases from V and 7 bases from J, with 15 bases in between. The length of the CDR3 is 15 residues. Here the CDR3 DNA reads TGTGCCAGCAGCATACAGGGAGGGAGGAATTCACCCCTCCACTTT. Translation gives CASSIQGGRNSPLHF.

This chain uses TRBV5-4 with TRBJ2-4; D gene ambiguous. CDR1 SGHNT and CDR2 YYREEE come from the germline V gene (reference sequence). This CDR3 is 13 amino acids long. Trimming pared 1 base from V and 0 bases from J, leaving 2 bases between. CDR3: CASSLTAKNIQYF. CDR3 sequence (DNA): TGTGCCAGCAGCTTGACAGCCAAAAACATTCAGTACTTC. The full variable domain, its missing parts supplied by reference TRBV5-4 and TRBJ2-4, is ETGVTQSPTHLIKTRGQQVTLRCSSQSGHNTVSWYQQALGQGPQFIFQYYREEENGRGNFPPRFSGLQFPNYSSELNVNALELDDSALYLCASSLTAKNIQYFGAGTRLSVL.

The rearrangement joins TRBV5-1 to TRBJ2-5; D gene unclear. Trimming pared 0 bases from V and 1 base from J, leaving 7 bases between. CDR1 and CDR2 from the germline V gene are SGHRS and YFSETQ. The length of the CDR3 is 14 residues. The CDR3 loop is CASSLAPGQETQYF. In nucleotides, the CDR3 is TGCGCCAGCAGCTTGGCGCCGGGCCAAGAGACCCAGTACTTC.

This chain joins TRBV29-1 and TRBJ2-3; D call uncertain. The CDR3 loop spans 11 amino acids. Germline CDR1 reads SQVTM; CDR2 reads ANQGSEA. Trimming removed 0 bases from V and 5 bases from J, with 3 bases in between. The DNA for the CDR3 is TGCAGCGTTGAAGATATAGATACGCAGTATTTT. Amino acid sequence: CSVEDIDTQYF.

This clone was counted only a few times. CDR3 sequence reads: CAISDRGPSGNTIYF. CDR3 coding DNA: TGTGCCATCAGTGATCGGGGGCCCTCTGGAAACACCATATATTTT. The chain is built from TRBV10-3 and TRBJ1-3, with D tentatively TRBD1 (6 bases). The germline V gene has CDR1 ENHRY and CDR2 SYGVKD. Deletions cut 3 bases from V and 0 bases from J, with 9 bases between. This CDR3 region has 15 residues.

The rearrangement uses TRBV29-1 and TRBJ2-7; TRBD1 agrees at 9 bases. Germline lookup yields CDR1 SQVTM and CDR2 ANQGSEA. The V segment lost 5 bases and the J segment 4 bases; nucleotides outside the gene matches: 6. The CDR3 has 13 residues. For the CDR3, the DNA is TGCAGCGTTACCGGGACAGGGATATACGAGCAGTACTTC. This translates into CSVTGTGIYEQYF.

A few counts support this clone. The chain joins TRBV10-3 to TRBJ2-7, with 11 bases that match TRBD1. Trimming took 6 bases from V and 0 from J; bases not matched to a gene: 4. The CDR3 totals 15 residues. The germline gives CDR1 ENHRY, CDR2 SYGVKD. As DNA, the CDR3 is TGTGCCATCAGGTCCGGGACAGGGGGCTCCTACGAGCAGTACTTC. Translating gives CAIRSGTGGSYEQYF.

This chain links TRBV7-9 with TRBJ2-7; D call uncertain. V dropped 1 base and J dropped 6 bases, with 10 bases sitting between them. Germline V CDR1 and CDR2: SEHNR, FQNEAQ (reference sequence). CDR3 size: 13 residues. CDR3 nucleotide sequence: TGTGCCAGCAGCTTAGGGGCAGGTGTCGAGCAGTACTTC. Protein product: CASSLGAGVEQYF.

The chain carries TRBV9 and TRBJ2-3, with D perhaps matching TRBD2 (5 bases). In germline, CDR1 is SGDLS, CDR2 YYNGEE. The CDR3 is made up of 13 amino acids. V was pared by 1 base and J by 6 bases, with 9 bases between. This CDR3 is CASSVSRGDTQYF. DNA for the CDR3: TGTGCCAGCAGCGTATCTCGCGGGGATACGCAGTATTTT.

The chain is built from TRBV7-9 and TRBJ2-5; 7 bases align to TRBD1. CDR1 is SEHNR, CDR2 FQNEAQ, per germline (reference sequence). V was pared by 4 bases and J by 5 bases, with 10 bases of the junction left unmatched. The CDR3 is 15 amino acids. The CDR3 protein is CASSSRQGLWETQYF. The CDR3 DNA reads as TGTGCCAGCAGCTCCAGACAGGGTTTATGGGAGACCCAGTACTTC.

This sequence joins TRBV5-1 and TRBJ2-3; no definite D call. This CDR3 is built from 17 residues. Germline V CDR1 and CDR2: SGHRS, YFSETQ. The germline V and J ends were trimmed by 0 bases and 2 bases, with 16 bases remaining between them. The CDR3 nucleotides read TGCGCCAGCAGCTTGGGAACGGACCGAGTTCTCACAGATACGCAGTATTTT. It translates to CASSLGTDRVLTDTQYF. The full variable domain, completed using reference TRBV5-1 and TRBJ2-3, is KAGVTQTPRYLIKTRGQQVTLSCSPISGHRSVSWYQQTPGQGLQFLFEYFSETQRNKGNFPGRFSGRQFSNSRSEMNVSTLELGDSALYLCASSLGTDRVLTDTQYFGPGTRLTVL.

This clone was counted between two and nine times. The chain has TRBV30 and TRBJ2-5, with D unclear. The germline CDR1 and CDR2 sequences are GTSNPN and SVGIG (reference sequence). The germline V and J ends were trimmed by 3 bases and 0 bases, with 5 bases remaining between them. The CDR3 is 12 amino acids. The CDR3 DNA sequence: TGTGCCTGGAGGGCGTACCAAGAGACCCAGTACTTC. Its translation: CAWRAYQETQYF.

This sequence joins TRBV18 and TRBJ2-5; D is uncertain. This CDR3 contains 14 residues. V was cut by 2 bases and J by 2 bases, with 9 bases left in between. Per germline, CDR1 KGHSH and CDR2 LQKENI. Written as DNA, the CDR3 is TGTGCCAGCTCACCAGAGACGAGGCAAGAGACCCAGTACTTC. It yields the protein CASSPETRQETQYF.

The chain has TRBV4-3 and TRBJ1-2, with D uncertain. The CDR3 runs 14 residues. Trimming shortened V by 0 bases and J by 0 bases, and 5 bases separated the two germline ends. Germline CDR1 and CDR2: LGHNA and YSLEER. CDR3 nucleotides: TGCGCCAGCAGCCAAGAGACAACTAACTATGGCTACACCTTC. Amino acids: CASSQETTNYGYTF.

The sample holds a few counts of this clone. The chain uses TRBV19 and TRBJ2-3; D might be TRBD2 (5 bases). The CDR3 runs 14 residues. V shed 5 bases and J shed 5 bases, with 14 bases lying between them. Germline-derived CDR1 and CDR2 are LNHDA and SQIVND (reference sequence). CDR3 DNA: TGTGCCAGTAGTGCCCATACGGGGAAAGATACGCAGTATTTT. The encoded protein is CASSAHTGKDTQYF.

This clone was seen a handful of times. This sequence joins TRBV27 and TRBJ2-1; TRBD2 matches at 7 bases. V lost 3 bases and J lost 0; bases outside the gene matches: 11. Germline V gene sequence: CDR1 MNHEY, CDR2 SMNVEV (reference sequence). The CDR3 length is 18 residues. CDR3 loop: CASSFLSSGRSSYNEQFF. The CDR3 nucleotides are TGTGCCAGCAGTTTCCTCTCTAGCGGCCGGAGCTCCTACAATGAGCAGTTCTTC.

The V and J genes are TRBV4-1 and TRBJ1-4; D gene uncertain. The CDR3 has 15 residues. Trimming removed 0 bases from V and 10 bases from J, with 15 bases in between. The germline gives CDR1 MGHRA, CDR2 YSYEKL. The CDR3 coding sequence is TGCGCCAGCAGCCAAGACCCCACAGCACCTATAAAACTGTTTTTT. As protein: CASSQDPTAPIKLFF.

This clone appeared a few times. The chain has TRBV18 and TRBJ1-1; 8 bases match TRBD1. The CDR3 is 15 amino acids. CDR1 KGHSH and CDR2 LQKENI come from the germline V gene. With 2 bases clipped from V and 0 bases from J, the junction kept 2 bases outside the gene matches. DNA of the CDR3: TGTGCCAGCTCACCAAGGACAGGGATGAACACTGAAGCTTTCTTT. Protein product: CASSPRTGMNTEAFF.